Listed below are T cell receptor beta chains from one sample, sequenced in a study of cytomegalovirus exposure and HLA in healthy donors. The protocol was immunoSEQ multiplex PCR, while the TCRdb copy is restricted to in-frame clones and leaves out a portion. The data hold over 95,000 clones, with roughly 76% observed a single time. The sample was PBMCs. The receptors were sampled from a man aged 35 to 55 in good health and CMV-seronegative. CDR3s include the opening cysteine and the closing phenylalanine or tryptophan. The order of the fields is D gene, J gene, V gene, clone size, CDR3 protein, CDR3 DNA. A D gene is named only where the DNA matches it firmly. Size is omitted from some rows. Given values are once, few, many or a class for expanded clones.

>TRBD1|TRBJ1-3|TRBV7-9|.
CASSRQGAVGNTIYF
TGTGCCAGCAGCCGACAGGGGGCCGTTGGAAACACCATATATTTT
>TRBD1|TRBJ1-2|TRBV6-1|few
CASTQGTGGYGYTF
TGTGCCAGCACCCAGGGGACAGGGGGCTATGGCTACACCTTC
>.|TRBJ2-5|TRBV21-1|.
CASSKGQGPGRRETQYF
TGTGCCAGCAGCAAAGGGCAGGGTCCAGGGCGCCGAGAGACCCAGTACTTC
>.|TRBJ2-7|TRBV5-4|.
CASSSGLSSYEQYF
TGTGCCAGCAGTTCCGGACTAAGCTCCTACGAGCAGTACTTC
>TRBD2|TRBJ2-4|TRBV19|once
CASSIGLAGALINIQYF
TGTGCCAGTAGTATCGGGCTAGCGGGAGCATTGATAAACATTCAGTACTTC
>.|TRBJ1-2|TRBV9|.
CASSVEGSTVYGYTF
TGTGCCAGCAGCGTAGAGGGGTCGACGGTCTATGGCTACACCTTC
>.|TRBJ1-3|TRBV2|.
CASSETGARGNTIYF
TGTGCCAGCAGTGAAACGGGTGCCCGTGGAAACACCATATATTTT
>TRBD2|TRBJ2-7|TRBV5-1|.
CASSQGLSYEQYF
TGCGCCAGCAGTCAGGGACTATCCTACGAGCAGTACTTC
>.|TRBJ1-5|TRBV28|.
CASSLPLGSQPQHF
TGTGCCAGCAGTTTACCGCTGGGGAGTCAGCCCCAGCATTTT
>.|TRBJ1-5|TRBV28|few
CASRPDMYSNQPQHF
TGTGCCAGCAGACCAGACATGTATAGCAATCAGCCCCAGCATTTT
>.|TRBJ1-5|TRBV28|.
CASALGYQPQHF
TGTGCCAGCGCGCTCGGGTATCAGCCCCAGCATTTT
>.|TRBJ2-7|TRBV6-1|.
CASRGRVAGFDEQYF
TGTGCCAGCAGGGGTAGGGTCGCGGGATTCGACGAGCAGTACTTC
>.|TRBJ2-1|TRBV5-1|.
CASSLDWGGAYEQFF
TGCGCCAGCAGCTTGGACTGGGGGGGGGCCTATGAGCAGTTCTTC
>.|TRBJ2-3|TRBV7-2|few
CASSSGEADTQYF
TGTGCCAGCAGCTCCGGGGAAGCAGATACGCAGTATTTT
>.|TRBJ1-4|TRBV19|once
CASSMKGSRTNEKLFF
TGTGCCAGTAGTATGAAGGGGTCCCGGACTAATGAAAAACTGTTTTTT
>.|TRBJ2-1|TRBV6-4|.
CASRDTGGRQFF
TGTGCCAGCAGGGATACGGGTGGGAGGCAGTTCTTC
>.|TRBJ2-3|TRBV2|.
CASSEKPQAPTDTQYF
TGTGCCAGCAGTGAAAAGCCTCAGGCCCCCACAGATACGCAGTATTTT
>TRBD1|TRBJ1-5|TRBV28|.
CASSSYWDRVGAYSNQPQHF
TGTGCCAGCAGTTCGTATTGGGACAGGGTCGGAGCTTATAGCAATCAGCCCCAGCATTTT
>TRBD2|TRBJ2-3|TRBV7-9|few
CASSLPSGNTDTQYF
TGTGCCAGCAGCTTACCTAGCGGGAACACAGATACGCAGTATTTT
>TRBD2|TRBJ2-7|TRBV7-9|.
CASSPSGGTYEQYF
TGTGCCAGCAGCCCTAGCGGGGGGACCTACGAGCAGTACTTC
>TRBD1|TRBJ1-1|TRBV28|.
CASRTDRGRFEAFF
TGTGCCAGCAGAACGGACAGGGGGAGATTCGAAGCTTTCTTT
>.|TRBJ1-1|TRBV4-1|.
CASSQEIGGRAGDRRGTEAFF
TGCGCCAGCAGCCAAGAAATCGGAGGCCGGGCAGGGGATAGGAGAGGCACTGAAGCTTTCTTT
>TRBD2|TRBJ2-1|TRBV7-3|.
CASSLAGTSSYNEQFF
TGTGCCAGCAGCTTAGCCGGGACTAGCTCCTACAATGAGCAGTTCTTC
>TRBD1|TRBJ2-3|TRBV15|.
CATSRDRGTGTDTQYF
TGTGCCACCAGCAGAGATCGGGGGACAGGGACAGATACGCAGTATTTT
>.|TRBJ1-5|TRBV19|.
CASSEARDQPQHF
TGTGCCAGCTCCGAAGCACGGGATCAGCCCCAGCATTTT
>TRBD2|TRBJ2-1|TRBV11-3|.
CASSGGLAGGPYTREQFF
TGTGCCAGCAGCGGCGGACTAGCGGGAGGGCCTTATACCCGTGAGCAGTTCTTC
>.|TRBJ2-7|TRBV15|.
CATSRDSAGINEQYF
TGTGCCACCAGCAGAGATTCAGCAGGGATCAACGAGCAGTACTTC
>.|TRBJ2-7|TRBV2|.
CASIPTGSYEQYF
TGTGCCAGCATACCGACAGGCTCCTACGAGCAGTACTTC
>TRBD1|TRBJ2-7|TRBV29-1|.
CSGRQGGSYEQYF
TGCAGCGGTCGACAGGGGGGGTCCTACGAGCAGTACTTC
>.|TRBJ2-5|TRBV29-1|few
CSVEPGETQYF
TGCAGCGTTGAGCCAGGGGAGACCCAGTACTTC
>.|TRBJ1-1|TRBV5-1|few
CASSYGRGEAFF
TGCGCCAGCAGCTATGGGAGGGGAGAAGCTTTCTTT
>TRBD1|TRBJ2-7|TRBV7-2|.
CASLTGDPYEQYF
TGTGCCAGTTTGACAGGGGACCCCTACGAGCAGTACTTC
>TRBD1|TRBJ1-1|TRBV6-5|.
CASSYSGQGRLEAFF
TGTGCCAGCAGTTACTCGGGACAGGGCCGCCTTGAAGCTTTCTTT
>.|TRBJ2-2|TRBV9|.
CASSVKNTGELFF
TGTGCCAGCAGCGTTAAGAACACCGGGGAGCTGTTTTTT
>.|TRBJ2-3|TRBV21-1|.
CASSPSPRETDTQYF
TGTGCCAGCAGTCCCAGTCCCAGGGAAACAGATACGCAGTATTTT
>TRBD2|TRBJ2-5|TRBV15|few
CATSRAGGQETQYF
TGTGCCACCAGCAGAGCGGGGGGGCAGGAGACCCAGTACTTC
>TRBD1|TRBJ1-4|TRBV29-1|.
CSVGDTGTANEKLFF
TGCAGCGTTGGGGACACCGGGACAGCTAATGAAAAACTGTTTTTT
>TRBD1|TRBJ1-3|TRBV30|.
CAWGTGALSGNTIYF
TGTGCCTGGGGGACAGGAGCCCTCTCTGGAAACACCATATATTTT
>.|TRBJ2-7|TRBV5-1|.
CASSLEAGSYEQYF
TGCGCCAGCAGCTTGGAAGCAGGCTCCTACGAGCAGTACTTC
>TRBD1|TRBJ1-2|TRBV19|few
CASWTGRTNYGYTF
TGTGCCAGTTGGACAGGGCGCACTAACTATGGCTACACCTTC